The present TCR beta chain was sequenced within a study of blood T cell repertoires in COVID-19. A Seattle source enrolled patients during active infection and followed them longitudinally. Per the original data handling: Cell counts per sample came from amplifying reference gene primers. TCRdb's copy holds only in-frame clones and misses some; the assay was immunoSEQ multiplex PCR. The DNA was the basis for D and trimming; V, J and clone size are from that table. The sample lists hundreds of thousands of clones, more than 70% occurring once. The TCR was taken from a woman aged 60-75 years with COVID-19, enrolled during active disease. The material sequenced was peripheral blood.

The chain's CDR3 is CASSPARQLMANSPLHF. For the CDR3, the DNA is TGTGCCAGCAGCCCGGCCCGACAGCTAATGGCTAATTCACCCCTCCACTTT. The chain carries TRBV3-1 (or the pseudogene TRBV3-2) and TRBJ1-6; tentatively, D is TRBD1 (5 bases). The CDR3 runs to 17 residues. CDR1 is LGHDT and CDR2 is YNNKEL in the germline V gene (reference sequence). Trimming removed 4 bases from V and 6 bases from J, with 19 bases in between.